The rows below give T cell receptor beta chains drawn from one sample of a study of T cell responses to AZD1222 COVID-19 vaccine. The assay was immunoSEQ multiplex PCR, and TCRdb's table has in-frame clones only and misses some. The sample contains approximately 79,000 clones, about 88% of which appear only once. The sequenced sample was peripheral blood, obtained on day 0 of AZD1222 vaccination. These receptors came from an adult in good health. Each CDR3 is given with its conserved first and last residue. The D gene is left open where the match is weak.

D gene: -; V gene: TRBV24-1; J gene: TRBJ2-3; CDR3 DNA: TGTGCCACCAGTGATTCTCGGGCAGGGTGGACAGATACGCAGTATTTT; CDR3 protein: CATSDSRAGWTDTQYF
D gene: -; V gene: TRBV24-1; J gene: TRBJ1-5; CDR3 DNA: TGTGCCACCAGCGCCTTGGAGGGGCAGCCCCAGCATTTT; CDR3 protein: CATSALEGQPQHF
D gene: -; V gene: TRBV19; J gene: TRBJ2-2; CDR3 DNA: TGTGCCAGTAGTATGGGCCGAGACACCGGGGAGCTGTTTTTT; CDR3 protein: CASSMGRDTGELFF
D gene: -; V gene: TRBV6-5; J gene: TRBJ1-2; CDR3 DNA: TGTGCCAGCAGTTATCGGGATTCGTCTTGGGGCTACACCTTC; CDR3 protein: CASSYRDSSWGYTF
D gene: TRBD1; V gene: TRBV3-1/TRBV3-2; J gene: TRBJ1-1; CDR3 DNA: TGTGCCAGCAGCCAAGATTGGGACAGGGAAGCTTTCTTT; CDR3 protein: CASSQDWDREAFF
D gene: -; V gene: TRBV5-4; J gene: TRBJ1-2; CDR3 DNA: TGTGCCAGCAGTGCGGACAGCTCCTATGGCTACACCTTC; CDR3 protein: CASSADSSYGYTF
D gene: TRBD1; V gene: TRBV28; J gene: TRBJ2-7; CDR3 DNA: TGTGCCAGCAGTCGGACAGGGGTCAGCTACGAGCAGTACTTC; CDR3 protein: CASSRTGVSYEQYF
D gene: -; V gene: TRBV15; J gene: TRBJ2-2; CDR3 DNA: TGTGCCACCAGCAGAGTGATATTTGGGCCCGGGGAGCTGTTTTTT; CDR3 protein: CATSRVIFGPGELFF
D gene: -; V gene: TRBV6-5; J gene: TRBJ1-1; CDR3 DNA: TGTGCCAGCAGTTATGGGGCAGGGTACACTGAAGCTTTCTTT; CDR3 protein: CASSYGAGYTEAFF
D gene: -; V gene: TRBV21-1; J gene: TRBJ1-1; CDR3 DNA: TGTGCCAGCAGCAACCTCCGTCGGGGGGACACTGAAGCTTTCTTT; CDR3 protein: CASSNLRRGDTEAFF
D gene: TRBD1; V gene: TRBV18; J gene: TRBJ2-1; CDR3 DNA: TGTGCCAGCTCACCACCTGACCGACAGGGTATCCATGAGCAGTTCTTC; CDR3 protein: CASSPPDRQGIHEQFF
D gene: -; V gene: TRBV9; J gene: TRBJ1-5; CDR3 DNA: TGTGCCAGCAGCGCAGGGGTTAGCAATCAGCCCCAGCATTTT; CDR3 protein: CASSAGVSNQPQHF